One T cell receptor beta chain is described in this entry. The sample is drawn from a study of T cell changes during pregnancy in multiple sclerosis. The protocol was immunoSEQ multiplex PCR, while the TCRdb copy is restricted to in-frame clones and leaves out a portion. The repertoire holds roughly 73,000 clones, with around 94% as singletons. There are 14 residues in the CDR3. Trimming stripped 4 bases from V and 5 bases from J, with 13 bases between. Germline V gene lookup returns CDR1 SNHLY and CDR2 FYNNEI. The starting material was peripheral blood, obtained in the second trimester of pregnancy. This clonotype was sampled from a female donor in good health, enrolled as a control in a pregnancy study. V usage is TRBV2 and J usage is TRBJ2-3, with D maybe TRBD2 (5 bases). In DNA, the CDR3 is TGTGCCAGCAGTGTCTACGGGGTGGGAGATACGCAGTATTTT. Translated, it gives CASSVYGVGDTQYF. The variable domain in full, completed from reference TRBV2 and TRBJ2-3, reads EPEVTQTPSHQVTQMGQEVILRCVPISNHLYFYWYRQILGQKVEFLVSFYNNEISEKSEIFDDQFSVERPDGSNFTLKIRSTKLEDSAMYFCASSVYGVGDTQYFGPGTRLTVL.